Listed below are T cell receptor beta chains from one sample, sequenced in a study of cytomegalovirus exposure and HLA in healthy donors. Method: immunoSEQ multiplex PCR; TCRdb's copy keeps in-frame clones and lacks some. The sample yields approximately 140,000 clones, about three quarters seen once. Sequenced input: PBMCs. Receptors were obtained from a female donor in good health and CMV-seronegative. The CDR3 runs from the conserved cysteine through the conserved F or W. D genes are given only for firm matches. Some rows mark clone size as missing; the rest say once, few, many or name a class of expanded clone.

TGTGCCAGCAGCTTTAGGGACAGCAATGAAAAACTGTTTTTT | CASSFRDSNEKLFF | - | TRBJ1-4 | TRBD1 | TRBV7-2
TGTGCCAGCAGCTTGTCAAGGACTAGCGGGAGACCCTACGAGCAGTACTTC | CASSLSRTSGRPYEQYF | - | TRBJ2-7 | TRBD2 | TRBV11-2
TGTGCCAGCTTGCGGAGGGTAGGTCAGCCCCAGCATTTT | CASLRRVGQPQHF | few | TRBJ1-5 | - | TRBV5-8
TGCGCCAGCAGAATGACTAGCGGGAGGGCCACCTACAATGAGCAGTTCTTC | CASRMTSGRATYNEQFF | - | TRBJ2-1 | TRBD2 | TRBV5-1
TGTGCCAGCAGTTACTCGGGGGGAGGCTATGGCTACACCTTC | CASSYSGGGYGYTF | - | TRBJ1-2 | - | TRBV6-5
TGTGCCAGCAGTACTGACAGGGGGCTTGAAAAACTGTTTTTT | CASSTDRGLEKLFF | - | TRBJ1-4 | TRBD1 | TRBV5-8
TGTGCCCGCCCTCGGAGCCGGTCCGGAAACACCATATATTTT | CARPRSRSGNTIYF | - | TRBJ1-3 | - | TRBV6-6
TGTGCCAGCAGTTTCATAGCGGAGCCCTCCTACGAGCAGTACTTC | CASSFIAEPSYEQYF | - | TRBJ2-7 | - | TRBV27
TGTGCCATCAGTGAGTCGGGCATGAACACTGAAGCTTTCTTT | CAISESGMNTEAFF | - | TRBJ1-1 | - | TRBV10-3
TGTGCCAGCAGTCCAAGCGGGACAGGGTTACAAAAACTGTTTTTT | CASSPSGTGLQKLFF | - | TRBJ1-4 | TRBD1 | TRBV9
TGTGCCAGCAGTCCGGACAGGGGGAGTGCTTTCTTT | CASSPDRGSAFF | - | TRBJ1-1 | TRBD1 | TRBV2
TGTGCCAGCAGCATACAGGGCCCCACTGAAGCTTTCTTT | CASSIQGPTEAFF | few | TRBJ1-1 | - | TRBV7-3
TGTGCCAGCCAAGGACAGGGCGCCCCGAACACCGGGGAGCTGTTTTTT | CASQGQGAPNTGELFF | - | TRBJ2-2 | TRBD1 | TRBV19
TGTGCCAGTCGGGACAGGGCCTACGAGCAGTACTTC | CASRDRAYEQYF | - | TRBJ2-7 | TRBD1 | TRBV19
TGTGCCAGTAGTTTCAAGAGGGATTCACCCCTCCACTTT | CASSFKRDSPLHF | - | TRBJ1-6 | - | TRBV19
TGTGCCAGCGGTTCGGGTGGGAGCTCCTACGAGCAGTACTTC | CASGSGGSSYEQYF | - | TRBJ2-7 | - | TRBV7-8
TGTGCCAGCTCACCCGGGACAGGGGAGGTCCCCCTCCACTTT | CASSPGTGEVPLHF | - | TRBJ1-6 | TRBD1 | TRBV18
TGTTCCAGCAGTGCCGGGACAGGGGTAATCGTCGACGAGCAGTACTTC | CSSSAGTGVIVDEQYF | - | TRBJ2-7 | TRBD1 | TRBV7-9
TGTGCCAGCAGCTTAGGGGACAGGGGGATCGAGCAGTACTTC | CASSLGDRGIEQYF | - | TRBJ2-7 | TRBD1 | TRBV7-6
TGTGCCAGCCCGGGACTAGCGGGGGGGACAGATACGCAGTATTTT | CASPGLAGGTDTQYF | - | TRBJ2-3 | TRBD2 | TRBV2
TGTGCCAGCAGCGGCGGTACCTACGAGCAGTACTTC | CASSGGTYEQYF | - | TRBJ2-7 | - | TRBV9
TGTGCCAGCCCACACGCAACAGGGGGGAAGGAAGCTTTCTTT | CASPHATGGKEAFF | - | TRBJ1-1 | - | TRBV21-1
TGTGCCAGCAGTGGATCACCCACAGGGTGGGGAAACACCATATATTTT | CASSGSPTGWGNTIYF | - | TRBJ1-3 | - | TRBV2
TGCGCCAGCAGCTTGCCGTCCGGGGAGGGTGAGCAGTTCTTC | CASSLPSGEGEQFF | - | TRBJ2-1 | TRBD2 | TRBV5-1
TGTGCCAGCAGTCCCTCGGGGATCTATGGCTACACCTTC | CASSPSGIYGYTF | - | TRBJ1-2 | - | TRBV28